The 14 T cell receptor beta chains presented below share a single source sample, sequenced in a study of tumor-infiltrating lymphocytes in primary liver carcinoma. A constant-region primer served to make TCR beta cDNA from roughly 500 ng total RNA. The TCR beta library was amplified through three nested multiplex PCR rounds in a modified ARM-PCR procedure. The two initial PCR rounds, roughly 10 cycles each, used TRBV1-TRBV30 forward and C-beta reverse primers. MiXCR, applied by TCRdb to the multiplex PCR reads, yields one record per CDR3 protein. This table has 75,000 to 80,000 distinct CDR3 sequences, approximately 62% appearing once. For each extraction, RNA and DNA were obtained together from about 21-30 mg of unsorted bulk tissue. Sequencing was carried out using tumor-adjacent normal liver tissue. These receptors were collected from a man in his forties with primary liver carcinoma and hepatitis B virus infection.

This sequence joins TRBV5-5 and TRBJ2-7; the match to TRBD1 covers 7 bases. V lost 8 bases and J lost 6; bases outside the gene matches: 14. The CDR3 is made up of 14 amino acids. The V gene's germline CDR1 is SGHKS and CDR2 YYEKEE (reference sequence). The CDR3 is CASSTGTALSEQYF. CDR3 DNA: TGTGCCAGTAGCACCGGGACAGCTCTCTCCGAGCAGTACTTC.

On this clonotype: As the CDR3 is not closed by the conserved phenylalanine or tryptophan, this likely results from a read error. V is TRBV7-3 and J is TRBJ2-1; 9 nucleotides line up with TRBD1. Per the germline V gene, CDR1 is SGHTA and CDR2 is FQGTGA. This CDR3 is 13 amino acids long. J was trimmed by 6 bases and V by 5 bases; bases with no gene match: 2. The CDR3 region is CASSRDRVNEQFL. The CDR3 region has the DNA TGTGCCAGCAGCCGGGACAGGGTCAATGAGCAGTTCCTC.

Of note for this clonotype: A read error may be the cause here, since a much bigger clone is one base away. The J gene is TRBJ1-3, the V gene TRBV28; D not resolved. This CDR3 region has 16 residues. Trimming removed 2 bases at V and 3 bases at J, with 14 bases between. Germline V CDR1 and CDR2: MDHEN, SYDVKM. Written as DNA, the CDR3 is TGTGCCAGCAGTTTACTACAGTGGGCTGTTGGAAACACCATATATTTT. Translated, it gives CASSLLQWAVGNTIYF.

This clonotype was seen only once. This may come from a read error, since a much larger clone is one base off. The chain couples TRBV5-1 to TRBJ2-2, with D possibly being TRBD2 (6 bases). The length of the CDR3 is 15 residues. The germline gives CDR1 SGHRS, CDR2 YFSETQ. CDR3 region: CASRRGGANTGELSF. DNA for the CDR3: TGCGCCAGCAGGAGAGGAGGGGCGAACACCGGGGAGCTGTCTTTT.

A remark on this clonotype: One end of the junction is discordant with germline, which a read error may explain. This chain uses TRBV2 with TRBJ2-7, with 9 bases fitting TRBD2. The CDR3 runs 16 residues. The V gene's germline CDR1 is SNHLY and CDR2 FYNNEI. The CDR3 region has the DNA TGTACCAGCAGCCTCCGCCCGACTAGCGGCTCCTACGAGCAGTACTTC. Amino acids: CTSSLRPTSGSYEQYF.

On this clonotype itself: At one end the junction does not follow the germline gene, possibly because of a read error. The CDR3 DNA is TGTACCATCATTGATGCCGGGACACCGAACACTGAAGCTTTCTTT. This codes for CTIIDAGTPNTEAFF. The chain recombines TRBV10-3 with TRBJ1-1; the D gene is possibly TRBD1 (6 bases). The length of the CDR3 is 15 residues. Germline-derived CDR1 and CDR2 are ENHRY and SYGVKD.

This clonotype turned up a few times. This may stem from a read error, because a much larger clone lies one nucleotide away. The rearrangement uses TRBV20-1 and TRBJ2-3, with D maybe TRBD2 (5 bases). The germline V gene has CDR1 DFQATT and CDR2 SNEGSKA (reference sequence). The CDR3 totals 13 residues. The CDR3 nucleotides are TGCAATGCTGATGGCGGGAGCACAGATACGCAGTATTTT. Its translation: CNADGGSTDTQYF.

Notes on this clonotype: At one end the junction does not follow the germline gene, possibly because of a read error. The CDR3 region is CASSSGTSTFF. The CDR3 DNA reads as TGTGCCAGCAGTTCGGGGACTAGCACCTTCTTC. The genes are TRBV12-3 or TRBV12-4 and TRBJ2-5; 9 bases fit TRBD2. CDR3 length: 11 amino acids.

As to this clonotype: A much more abundant neighbour one base away suggests this may be a read error. The chain couples TRBV28 to TRBJ2-1; either TRBD1 or TRBD2 may fit D (5 bases each). CDR1 and CDR2 (germline): MDHEN, SYDVKM. V was clipped by 2 bases and J by 7 bases, with 15 bases between them. The CDR3 extends over 15 amino acids. CDR3 sequence (DNA): TGTGCCAGCAGTTTAGTAGTGGGAGAGGGGAATGAGCAGTTCTTC. Encoded protein: CASSLVVGEGNEQFF.

For this clonotype: Compared with germline, one end of the junction differs, possibly owing to a read error. The rearrangement joins TRBV12-3 or TRBV12-4 to TRBJ2-7; 11 bases align to TRBD2. This CDR3 spans 16 amino acids. The CDR3 here is CASSELAGARNDERYF. The DNA of the CDR3 is TGTGCCAGCAGTGAACTAGCGGGAGCTCGGAACGACGAGCGGTACTTC.

V gene TRBV6-6 combines with J gene TRBJ1-1; D gene ambiguous. This CDR3 has 16 residues. Trimming stripped 2 bases from V and 4 bases from J, with 17 bases between. The germline gives CDR1 MNHNY, CDR2 SVGAGI (reference sequence). For the CDR3, the DNA is TGTGCCAGCAGTTACAGGCTCGTCAGCATGACCACTGAAGCTTTCTTT. Translated, it gives CASSYRLVSMTTEAFF.

The chain recombines TRBV6-5 with TRBJ2-7, with D possibly matching TRBD2 (5 bases). The germline V and J ends were trimmed by 6 bases and 5 bases, with 23 bases remaining between them. There are 16 residues in the CDR3. Germline CDR1 MNHEY, CDR2 SVGAGI. The CDR3 DNA reads TGTGCCAGCAGCTCGGTAAAGCAGAGGGCTGCGGACGAGCAGTACTTC. This translates into CASSSVKQRAADEQYF.

A few counts support this clonotype. V and J are TRBV11-3 and TRBJ1-2; D remains unclear. The germline V gene encodes CDR1 SGHNT and CDR2 YENEEA. V lost 1 base and J lost 6, with 9 bases in between. The CDR3 extends over 13 amino acids. The CDR3 DNA follows: TGTGCCAGCAGCTTAGCCAGGTTGGATGGCTACACCTTC. Its protein product is CASSLARLDGYTF. The full variable domain, its missing parts supplied by reference TRBV11-3 and TRBJ1-2, is EAGVVQSPRYKIIEKKQPVAFWCNPISGHNTLYWYLQNLGQGPELLIRYENEEAVDDSQLPKDRFSAERLKGVDSTLKIQPAELGDSAVYLCASSLARLDGYTFGSGTRLTVV.

Worth noting for this clonotype: A junction boundary mismatches the germline segment, possibly from a read error. V usage is TRBV11-2 and J usage is TRBJ2-3; D possibly corresponds to TRBD2 (6 bases). The CDR3 spans 15 residues. Germline CDR1 reads SGHAT; CDR2 reads FQNNGV. The CDR3 here is CTSSFYGGSTDAQCF. The CDR3 DNA reads as TGTACCAGCAGCTTCTACGGGGGTAGCACAGATGCGCAGTGTTTT. Full variable domain (rest looked up from reference TRBV11-2 and TRBJ2-3): EAGVAQSPRYKIIEKRQSVAFWCNPISGHATLYWYQQILGQGPKLLIQFQNNGVVDDSQLPKDRFSAERLKGVDSTLKIQPAKLEDSAVYLCTSSFYGGSTDAQCFGPGTRLTVL.